Listed below are T cell receptor beta chains from one sample, sequenced in a study of blood T cell repertoires in COVID-19. Using immunoSEQ multiplex PCR, the repertoire was profiled, and TCRdb retains in-frame clones only, with some absent. The sample has fewer than 55,000 clones, around 88% seen once. What was sequenced was peripheral blood. The receptors were sampled from a woman aged 55-69 years with acute or convalescent COVID-19. CDR3s include the opening cysteine and the closing phenylalanine or tryptophan. D genes are given only for firm matches. Clone size is given for some rows only: seen once, a few or many times, or a class if the clone is expanded.

clone size,V gene,J gene,D gene,CDR3 protein,CDR3 DNA
.,TRBV28,TRBJ1-5,.,CASSYSGGSNQPQHF,TGTGCCAGCAGTTACAGCGGGGGTAGCAATCAGCCCCAGCATTTT
few,TRBV14,TRBJ1-1,.,CASSQGGNTEAFF,TGTGCCAGCAGCCAAGGAGGTAACACTGAAGCTTTCTTT
.,TRBV29-1,TRBJ1-1,.,CSVKVYRDQGTEAFF,TGCAGCGTTAAAGTCTACAGGGATCAGGGCACTGAAGCTTTCTTT
.,TRBV5-1,TRBJ1-1,.,CASSLAPVNTEAFF,TGCGCCAGCAGCTTGGCGCCGGTGAACACTGAAGCTTTCTTT
.,TRBV24-1,TRBJ2-2,TRBD1,CATSDNGQGAFSGELFF,TGTGCCACCAGTGATAATGGACAGGGGGCATTTTCCGGGGAGCTGTTTTTT
once,TRBV5-1,TRBJ2-2,TRBD1,CASSIQGIAGELFF,TGCGCCAGCAGCATACAGGGGATCGCCGGGGAGCTGTTTTTT
.,TRBV9,TRBJ2-5,.,CASSSQETQYF,TGTGCCAGCAGCTCACAAGAGACCCAGTACTTC
.,TRBV2,TRBJ1-1,TRBD1,CASSEDHTGAEAFF,TGTGCCAGCAGTGAAGATCACACAGGGGCTGAAGCTTTCTTT
.,TRBV4-2,TRBJ1-4,TRBD1,CASSPMQGGVHEKLFF,TGTGCCAGCAGCCCAATGCAGGGGGGCGTTCACGAAAAACTGTTTTTT
.,TRBV3-1/TRBV3-2,TRBJ1-1,.,CASSQDGGSTEAFF,TGTGCCAGCAGCCAAGACGGCGGGAGCACTGAAGCTTTCTTT
.,TRBV28,TRBJ2-3,TRBD2,CASSVGGGSTDTQYF,TGTGCCAGCAGTGTCGGCGGGGGGAGCACAGATACGCAGTATTTT
.,TRBV5-4,TRBJ1-1,TRBD1,CASRLKTGWDTEAFF,TGTGCCAGCCGCCTAAAGACAGGGTGGGACACTGAAGCTTTCTTT
.,TRBV3-1/TRBV3-2,TRBJ2-7,TRBD1,CASSPGTGTYEQYF,TGTGCCAGCAGCCCCGGGACAGGGACCTACGAGCAGTACTTC
.,TRBV7-6,TRBJ2-5,TRBD2,CASSLGLAGTTAEGTQYF,TGTGCCAGCAGCCTCGGACTAGCGGGGACCACCGCGGAAGGTACCCAGTACTTC
.,TRBV18,TRBJ2-6,.,CASSPKRAYSGANVLTF,TGTGCCAGCTCACCGAAGAGGGCTTACTCTGGGGCCAACGTCCTGACTTTC
.,TRBV3-1/TRBV3-2,TRBJ1-4,.,CASSSSTGGGEKLFF,.
.,TRBV5-1,TRBJ2-5,.,CASSLAAWETQYF,TGCGCCAGCAGCTTAGCGGCCTGGGAGACCCAGTACTTC
.,TRBV11-2,TRBJ2-7,TRBD2,CASSSRTSGYEQYF,TGTGCCAGCAGCTCGAGGACTAGCGGTTACGAGCAGTACTTC
.,TRBV6-2/TRBV6-3,TRBJ1-5,TRBD1,CASSTGVGNQPQHF,TGTGCCAGCAGTACAGGGGTGGGTAATCAGCCCCAGCATTTT
.,TRBV7-9,TRBJ1-1,TRBD1,CASSYGQENTEAFF,TGTGCCAGCAGCTACGGACAGGAGAACACTGAAGCTTTCTTT
.,TRBV4-2,TRBJ2-7,.,CASSQDSGPSYEQYF,TGTGCCAGCAGCCAAGACAGCGGACCTTCCTACGAGCAGTACTTC
.,TRBV28,TRBJ1-4,.,CASSRGLEKLFF,TGTGCCAGCAGCAGGGGACTAGAAAAACTGTTTTTT
.,TRBV27,TRBJ2-7,.,CASQKTGTPYEQYF,TGTGCCAGCCAAAAGACAGGGACTCCCTACGAGCAGTACTTC
few,TRBV2,TRBJ1-1,.,CASIRGGGANTEAFF,TGTGCCAGCATTCGAGGAGGAGGGGCGAACACTGAAGCTTTCTTT
.,TRBV19,TRBJ1-3,.,CASSIFAGKDSGNTIYF,TGTGCCAGTAGTATATTTGCAGGGAAGGACTCTGGAAACACCATATATTTT